This TCR beta chain was captured by sequencing in a study of T cell repertoires in cytomegalovirus infection. Study-level background: The authors used CMV epitopes that were HLA-C-restricted (recently identified) and HLA-B-restricted (well studied). Public TCR beta signatures were indicative of both CMV infection and a matching HLA type.

Study-wide findings and caveats: Cumulative frequency (of public TCR beta family members) identified carriers of CMV plus the relevant HLA.

TCRdb re-called the reads through MiXCR, storing one row per CDR3 protein. The repertoire includes about 480,000 distinct CDR3 sequences, 25% to 35% of them detected once, and about a sixth sits in the top ten. This CDR3 is 15 amino acids long. Germline V gives CDR1 SGHTA, CDR2 FQGNSA. The V end lost 3 bases, the J end lost 5 bases, and 11 bases lay between the germline ends. This clonotype was picked up one time. Its specificity is unknown. This specimen consisted of cultured PBMCs, obtained from culture after CMV antigen stimulation. The chain couples TRBV7-2 to TRBJ1-6, with no clear D. The receptor was isolated from a human donor in good health (CMV status not recorded). Some clones in this sample may be carry-over from other donors' samples. The CDR3 loop reads CASSFLWTHNSPLHF. Written as DNA, the CDR3 is TGTGCCAGCAGCTTCTTATGGACCCATAATTCACCCCTCCACTTT.